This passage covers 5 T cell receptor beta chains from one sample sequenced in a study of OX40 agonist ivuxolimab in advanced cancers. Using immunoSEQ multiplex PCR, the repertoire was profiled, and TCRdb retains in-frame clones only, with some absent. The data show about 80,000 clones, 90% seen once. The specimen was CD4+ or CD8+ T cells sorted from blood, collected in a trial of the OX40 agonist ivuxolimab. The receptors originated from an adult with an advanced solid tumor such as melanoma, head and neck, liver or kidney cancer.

The CDR3 sequence: CASSGASTDTQYF. As DNA, the CDR3 is TGTGCCAGCTCAGGGGCCTCCACAGATACGCAGTATTTT. The gene calls are TRBV18 and TRBJ2-3, with a possible D match to TRBD1 (5 bases). V shed 5 bases and J shed 2 bases, with 8 bases lying between them. The CDR3 sequence is 13 residues long. Germline V gives CDR1 KGHSH, CDR2 LQKENI. The variable domain in full, completed from reference TRBV18 and TRBJ2-3, reads NAGVMQNPRHLVRRRGQEARLRCSPMKGHSHVYWYRQLPEEGLKFMVYLQKENIIDESGMPKERFSAEFPKEGPSILRIQQVVRGDSAAYFCASSGASTDTQYFGPGTRLTVL.

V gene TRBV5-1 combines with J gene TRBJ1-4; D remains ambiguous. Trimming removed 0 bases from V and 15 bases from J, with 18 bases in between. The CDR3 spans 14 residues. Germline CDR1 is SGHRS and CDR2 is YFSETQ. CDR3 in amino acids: CASSLEVPGTGLFF. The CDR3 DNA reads TGCGCCAGCAGCTTGGAGGTACCTGGAACGGGATTGTTTTTT.

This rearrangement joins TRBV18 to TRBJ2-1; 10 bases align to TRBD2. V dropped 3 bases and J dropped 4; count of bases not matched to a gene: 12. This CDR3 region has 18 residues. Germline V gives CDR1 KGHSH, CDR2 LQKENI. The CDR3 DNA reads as TGTGCCAGCTCACCCAGTATAGCGGGAGGAACCTCATACAATGAGCAGTTCTTC. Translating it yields CASSPSIAGGTSYNEQFF.

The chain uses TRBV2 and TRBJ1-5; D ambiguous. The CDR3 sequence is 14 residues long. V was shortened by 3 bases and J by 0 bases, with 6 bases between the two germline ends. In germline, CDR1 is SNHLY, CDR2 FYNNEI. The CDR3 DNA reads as TGTGCCAGCAGTGACCAGACTAGCAATCAGCCCCAGCATTTT. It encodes CASSDQTSNQPQHF.

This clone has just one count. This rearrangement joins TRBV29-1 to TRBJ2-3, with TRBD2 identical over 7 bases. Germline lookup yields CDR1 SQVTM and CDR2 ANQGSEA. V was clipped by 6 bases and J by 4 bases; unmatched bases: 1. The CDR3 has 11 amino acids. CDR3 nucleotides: TGCAGCGTGCGGGAGCCAGATACGCAGTATTTT. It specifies CSVREPDTQYF.